The subject of this entry is one T cell receptor beta chain. Its antigen is undetermined. Germline V CDR1 and CDR2: KGHSH, LQKENI. This CDR3 contains 15 residues. With 4 bases removed from V and 4 bases from J, the gap between germline ends came to 14 bases. The data are from a study of T cell responses to AZD1222 COVID-19 vaccine. The study's findings and limits: Mostly white British, mostly female donors; authors suggested clonal diversity may be underestimated. Unmutated regions of variants are reportedly targeted by nearly half of spike-specific TCRs.

The assay was immunoSEQ multiplex PCR, and TCRdb's table has in-frame clones only and misses some. The sample contains about 48,000 clones, roughly 90% of which appear only once. V gene TRBV18 combines with J gene TRBJ2-1, with D perhaps matching TRBD2 (6 bases). This sample comprised peripheral blood, obtained 28 days after the second AZD1222 dose. The receptor comes from an adult who received the AZD1222 COVID-19 vaccine. CDR3 coding DNA: TGTGCCAGCTCACTGGGGCGGGATCGATACAATGAGCAGTTCTTC. It is translated as CASSLGRDRYNEQFF. The full variable domain, in which reference TRBV18 and TRBJ2-1 provide the parts outside the CDR3, is NAGVMQNPRHLVRRRGQEARLRCSPMKGHSHVYWYRQLPEEGLKFMVYLQKENIIDESGMPKERFSAEFPKEGPSILRIQQVVRGDSAAYFCASSLGRDRYNEQFFGPGTRLTVL.